The 14 T cell receptor beta chains in this list originate from one sample, sequenced in a study of blood T cell repertoires in COVID-19. Produced via immunoSEQ multiplex PCR; TCRdb's table is partial and in-frame only. The profile shows approximately 210,000 clones, 82% of them singletons. The sequencing input was PBMCs or T cells enriched from blood (not recorded which). These receptor sequences come from a woman aged 60-75 years who had recovered from COVID-19.

The gene calls are TRBV2 and TRBJ1-2; the D gene is possibly TRBD1 (5 bases). The V end was cut by 8 bases, the J end by 5 bases, with 18 bases between. Per germline, CDR1 SNHLY and CDR2 FYNNEI. The CDR3 length is 14 residues. Here the CDR3 DNA reads TGTGCCAGCCTCACGGTGGGGGGGAATTATGGCTACACCTTC. Translation gives CASLTVGGNYGYTF. Using reference TRBV2 and TRBJ1-2 for the parts outside the CDR3, the full variable domain is EPEVTQTPSHQVTQMGQEVILRCVPISNHLYFYWYRQILGQKVEFLVSFYNNEISEKSEIFDDQFSVERPDGSNFTLKIRSTKLEDSAMYFCASLTVGGNYGYTFGSGTRLTVV.

V is TRBV5-1 and J is TRBJ1-4; no reliable D call. V was clipped by 4 bases and J by 4 bases, with 11 bases between them. The CDR3 has 14 residues. CDR1 is SGHRS and CDR2 is YFSETQ in the germline V gene. The CDR3 here is CASSPSGGNEKLFF. The CDR3 DNA reads TGCGCCAGCAGCCCCTCGGGAGGTAATGAAAAACTGTTTTTT.

The chain joins TRBV10-1 to TRBJ1-6; TRBD1 matches at 7 bases. This CDR3 comprises 15 residues. With V trimmed by 2 bases and J by 6 bases, 4 bases remained unmatched. The germline V gene has CDR1 WNHNN and CDR2 SYGVQD (reference sequence). CDR3 sequence (DNA): TGCGCCAGCAGTGAGGACAGGGCCTGTAATTCACCCCTCCACTTT. As protein: CASSEDRACNSPLHF.

The V gene is TRBV5-1, the J gene TRBJ2-4; TRBD1 aligns across 7 bases. The CDR3 sequence is 16 residues long. Germline assignment: CDR1 SGHRS and CDR2 YFSETQ. V shed 2 bases and J 5 bases; nucleotides not matched to a gene: 10. The CDR3 DNA reads TGCGCCAGCAGCTTTAGACAGGGCCCGTTCCAAAACATTCAGTACTTC. Translating it yields CASSFRQGPFQNIQYF.

The J gene is TRBJ1-1, the V gene TRBV11-2, with D uncertain. The CDR3 sequence is 13 residues long. The germline V gene encodes CDR1 SGHAT and CDR2 FQNNGV. V lost 0 bases to trimming and J lost 5 bases, with 7 bases between them. In nucleotides, the CDR3 is TGTGCCAGCAGCTTAGAGAGTTATACTGAAGCTTTCTTT. Its protein product is CASSLESYTEAFF.

The genes are TRBV6-6 and TRBJ2-1; D is possibly TRBD1 (5 bases). Germline assignment: CDR1 MNHNY and CDR2 SVGAGI (reference sequence). V was clipped by 8 bases and J by 6 bases, with 17 bases between them. CDR3 size: 14 residues. The CDR3 bases are TGTGCCAGCTGGTCGACAGAAAAATCCAATGAGCAGTTCTTC. The encoded protein is CASWSTEKSNEQFF.

This clone came up once. This sequence joins TRBV5-4 and TRBJ1-6, with D possibly matching TRBD1 (5 bases). Trimming removed 0 bases at V and 8 bases at J, with 12 bases between. This CDR3 has 15 amino acids. The germline V gene encodes CDR1 SGHNT and CDR2 YYREEE (reference sequence). The CDR3, as DNA: TGTGCCAGCAGCTTGGCGGGGGGTATCGATTCACCCCTCCACTTT. It encodes CASSLAGGIDSPLHF.

As concerns this clone: Its ends do not fully match the called genes, so a read error is possible. The gene calls are TRBV5-4 and TRBJ2-2; tentatively, D is TRBD2 (5 bases). Germline lookup yields CDR1 SGHNT and CDR2 YYREEE (reference sequence). The CDR3 spans 15 residues. The CDR3 sequence is CASSLAGLNTGEPFF. The CDR3 DNA reads TGTGCCAGCAGCTTGGCCGGTTTGAACACCGGGGAGCCGTTTTTT.

This chain uses TRBV24-1 with TRBJ1-2; tentatively, D is TRBD1 (5 bases). There are 12 residues in the CDR3. CDR1 is KGHDR and CDR2 is SFDVKD in the germline V gene. V lost 3 bases to trimming and J lost 7 bases, with 8 bases between them. The CDR3: CATSDEQAGYTF. CDR3 DNA sequence: TGTGCCACCAGTGATGAACAGGCTGGCTACACCTTC.

The chain joins TRBV7-9 to TRBJ1-2; D remains ambiguous. Germline values: CDR1 SEHNR, CDR2 FQNEAQ (reference sequence). The CDR3 covers 14 residues. Trimming removed 2 bases at V and 8 bases at J, with 15 bases between. CDR3 DNA: TGTGCCAGCAGCTTACCCCTAGCGACAAACGGCTACACCTTC. This gives the protein CASSLPLATNGYTF.

The V and J genes are TRBV7-6 and TRBJ2-2; D gene unclear. This CDR3 is built from 16 residues. Trimming shortened V by 1 base and J by 7 bases, and 16 bases separated the two germline ends. Germline CDR1 reads SGHVS; CDR2 reads FNYEAQ. CDR3 protein: CASSLVITATLGELFF. The CDR3 region has the DNA TGTGCCAGCAGCTTAGTAATTACTGCTACCCTCGGGGAGCTGTTTTTT.

The genes are TRBV2 and TRBJ1-5; D perhaps matches TRBD1 (6 bases). CDR1 SNHLY and CDR2 FYNNEI come from the germline V gene. The CDR3 spans 16 residues. Trimming took 6 bases from V and 0 from J, leaving 15 bases between them. The CDR3 DNA reads as TGTGCCAGCAGAGCTCCACAGGGCTATAGCAATCAGCCCCAGCATTTT. It codes for CASRAPQGYSNQPQHF.

The chain links TRBV18 to TRBJ2-1, with 8 bases lining up with TRBD2. CDR1 is KGHSH and CDR2 is LQKENI in the germline V gene. The CDR3 is made up of 17 amino acids. Trimming took 3 bases from V and 0 from J; bases not matched to a gene: 7. The CDR3 nucleotides are TGTGCCAGCTCACCTGGGACTAGTCCTAGCTCCTACAATGAGCAGTTCTTC. Translation gives CASSPGTSPSSYNEQFF.

For the CDR3, the DNA is TGTGCCAGCAGCTTTCCGAGGCTGGGACTAGACGACAATGAGCAGTTCTTC. It specifies CASSFPRLGLDDNEQFF. The chain employs TRBV5-4 and TRBJ2-1, with TRBD2 matching 8 bases. Germline CDR1 and CDR2: SGHNT and YYREEE (reference sequence). V shed 2 bases and J 5 bases; nucleotides not matched to a gene: 12. The CDR3 consists of 17 residues.